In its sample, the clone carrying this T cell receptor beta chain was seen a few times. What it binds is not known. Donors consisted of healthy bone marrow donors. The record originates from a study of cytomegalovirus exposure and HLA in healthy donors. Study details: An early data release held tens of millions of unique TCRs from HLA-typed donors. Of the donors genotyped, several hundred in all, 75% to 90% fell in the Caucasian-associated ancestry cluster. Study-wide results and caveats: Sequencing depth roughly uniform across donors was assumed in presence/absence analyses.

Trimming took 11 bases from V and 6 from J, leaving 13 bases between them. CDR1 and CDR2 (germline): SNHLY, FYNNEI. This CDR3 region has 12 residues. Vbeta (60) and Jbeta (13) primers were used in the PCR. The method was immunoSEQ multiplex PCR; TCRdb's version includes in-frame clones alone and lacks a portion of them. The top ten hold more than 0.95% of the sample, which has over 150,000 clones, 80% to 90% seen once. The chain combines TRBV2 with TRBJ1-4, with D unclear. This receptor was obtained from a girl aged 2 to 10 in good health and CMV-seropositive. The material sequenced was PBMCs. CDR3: CASREQHEKLFF. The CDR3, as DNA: TGTGCCTCCCGGGAACAGCATGAAAAACTGTTTTTT.